This is a list of T cell receptor beta chains from one sample in a study of cytomegalovirus exposure and HLA in healthy donors. Generated by immunoSEQ multiplex PCR, the TCRdb table keeps only in-frame clones and is missing some. Among over 150,000 clones listed, approximately 74% were seen once. What was sequenced was PBMCs. Source of these receptors: a man aged 30 to 45 in good health and CMV-seronegative. Both conserved end residues are part of each CDR3. Fields, in order: V gene, clone size, CDR3 length, CDR3 protein. Expanded clones get a size class; other rows say once, few or many, or leave the size out.

TRBV29-1 once 12 CSVDRGNTEAFF
TRBV5-4 . 13 CASLAENTGELFF
TRBV6-4 . 11 CASSGPEPQHF
TRBV30 . 14 CAWKVLAGADTQYF
TRBV5-4 . 14 CASSSGQSQETQYF
TRBV2 . 12 CASSISGYEQYF
TRBV6-1 once 14 CASSTDRGKKTQYF
TRBV15 . 13 CATSRDSSETQYF
TRBV5-1 . 14 CASRPDRGFQTQYF
TRBV15 . 19 CATSRDLGNVGGSYNEQFF
TRBV28 . 14 CASNVDTEYQPQHF
TRBV4-2 . 15 CASSPAGGLEETQYF
TRBV5-5 . 14 CASSSPGTPYGYTF
TRBV5-1 . 14 CASSLLRREETQYF
TRBV9 . 14 CASSVGGSTGELFF
TRBV29-1 . 13 CSVDRGRGETQYF
TRBV28 few 17 CASSLLSGRRANQPQHF
TRBV4-2 once 15 CASSQDSNTVYGYTF
TRBV28 . 16 CASSDIPGQGVNEQFF
TRBV7-9 few 14 CASSPQGSGNTIYF
TRBV6-5 . 14 CASSYSGGGDTQYF
TRBV28 . 19 CASSPYVGRTGVANTEAFF
TRBV2 . 14 CASLREIQADEQFF
TRBV5-6 once 12 CASSLDFYEQYF
TRBV4-2 . 16 CASSTGGSGGPYEQYF
TRBV5-1 . 19 CASSSQPGTPSSGANVLTF
TRBV7-9 . 13 CASSLKTAGEQYF
TRBV19 . 15 CAAGDRGHVDQPQHF
TRBV6-6 few 13 CASSQQQPTEAFF
TRBV10-3 . 13 CATGGQENQPQHF
TRBV7-8 . 15 CASSLVGSNTGELFF
TRBV7-9 . 13 CASVYQGDTEAFF
TRBV7-9 . 16 CASSPPERGNTGELFF
TRBV6-4 . 20 CASSDPALYRDKRRNTEAFF
TRBV6-1 few 12 CASRKDRGIQYF
TRBV4-1 . 13 CASSQGEVSEQYF
TRBV7-2 . 15 CASSLVGGESTEAFF
TRBV7-6 . 16 CASTPDAGGSYNEQFF
TRBV5-6 few 12 CASSSGVGEQYF
TRBV7-2 . 18 CASSLARTTSGATDTQYF
TRBV5-1 . 16 CASSLFRDRGRNEQFF
TRBV13 . 12 CASSFAGREQYF
TRBV27 . 19 CASRQNPGTGVIWNTEAFF
TRBV25-1 . 15 CASSEWDRGRAEAFF
TRBV28 few 15 CASSQNPGTGETQYF
TRBV7-8 . 20 CASSLSRPRVVSYGANVLTF
TRBV27 . 17 CASSSYSGGTPPYEQYF
TRBV7-9 few 14 CASSLSTGLGEQYF
TRBV19 . 16 CASKTGGAEGNSPLHF
TRBV30 . 17 CAWRRSPLGQGQSPLNF
TRBV28 . 16 CASSLPAGQGAKTQYF